Listed below are T cell receptor beta chains from one sample, sequenced in a study of blood T cell repertoires in COVID-19. Sequenced by immunoSEQ multiplex PCR; TCRdb stores in-frame clones only, minus some. In the table there are 65,000 to 80,000 clones, 84% of which are singletons. The specimen sequenced was peripheral blood. These TCRs come from a human donor in a cohort sampled during active COVID-19. The CDR3 runs from the conserved cysteine through the conserved F or W. D genes are given only for firm matches. The size field is filled for only some rows; it gives once, few, many or a size class.

J,length,size,D,V,DNA,CDR3
TRBJ1-2,15,.,.,TRBV5-1,TGCGCCAGCAGCTTCCAGACAGGTTCTAACTATGGCTACACCTTC,CASSFQTGSNYGYTF
TRBJ2-5,13,.,TRBD1,TRBV10-2,TGCGCCAGCAGGGACAGGGGACGGGAGACCCAGTACTTC,CASRDRGRETQYF
TRBJ2-7,15,.,TRBD1,TRBV6-5,TGTGCCAGCAGTCCAAGGTTGGACAGGGCTTACGAGCAGTACTTC,CASSPRLDRAYEQYF
TRBJ1-4,15,.,TRBD1,TRBV28,TGTGCCAGCAGTTTGGCGGGACAGGAGTATGAAAAACTGTTTTTT,CASSLAGQEYEKLFF
TRBJ2-1,12,.,.,TRBV28,TGTGCCAGCAGTTCCCGCGGCAATGAGCAGTTCTTC,CASSSRGNEQFF
TRBJ2-5,13,.,.,TRBV12-3/TRBV12-4,TGTGCCAGCAGTTTTCCCCCGCAAGAGACCCAGTACTTC,CASSFPPQETQYF
TRBJ2-5,14,.,.,TRBV10-2,TGCGCCAGCATCGAAGGGCTAGCGTGGGGGACCCAGTACTTC,CASIEGLAWGTQYF
TRBJ2-7,15,.,TRBD2,TRBV18,TGTGCCAGCTCACCACCGGGACTAGCGGCCTACGAGCAGTACTTC,CASSPPGLAAYEQYF
TRBJ1-6,16,.,.,TRBV15,TGTGCCACCAGCAGGGTGGGGGGAGGGAACGGTTCACCCCTCCACTTT,CATSRVGGGNGSPLHF
TRBJ2-1,14,.,TRBD2,TRBV24-1,TGTGCCACGCACCCGGCGGGGGGGTCGGGTGAGCAGTTCTTC,CATHPAGGSGEQFF
TRBJ1-2,14,.,TRBD1,TRBV18,TGTGCCAGCTCACTTGGGACAGCGAACTATGGCTACACCTTC,CASSLGTANYGYTF
TRBJ2-5,15,once,.,TRBV7-6,TGTGCCAGCAGCTTAGGGTTGGAGGGGCAGGAGACCCAGTACTTC,CASSLGLEGQETQYF
TRBJ2-2,14,once,TRBD2,TRBV9,TGTGCCGCGGGGGCGGGAGGGCCCGCCGGGGAGCTGTTTTTT,CAAGAGGPAGELFF
TRBJ2-1,15,.,TRBD2,TRBV5-1,TGCGCCAGCAGCTCAATAGCGGGAGGGGACAATGAGCAGTTCTTC,CASSSIAGGDNEQFF
TRBJ2-7,12,.,TRBD2,TRBV5-1,TGCGCCAGCAGCTACGCGGGAGGCGAGCAGTACTTC,CASSYAGGEQYF
TRBJ1-4,15,.,.,TRBV3-1/TRBV3-2,TGTGCCAGCAGCCAAGGGGGGCAGGGTGGCGAAAAACTGTTTTTT,CASSQGGQGGEKLFF
TRBJ1-1,16,.,.,TRBV3-1/TRBV3-2,TGTGCCAGCAGCCATGGGGGAGGCAGGGCGGGAGCTGAAGCTTTCTTT,CASSHGGGRAGAEAFF
TRBJ1-6,14,.,.,TRBV9,TGTGCCAGCAGCGTAGCGACAGCGAATTCACCCCTCCACTTT,CASSVATANSPLHF
TRBJ2-1,16,.,TRBD2,TRBV24-1,TGTGCCACCAGTGATTCCCCGACTAGCGGGCCACCGGAGCAGTTCTTC,CATSDSPTSGPPEQFF
TRBJ1-1,14,few,TRBD1,TRBV29-1,TGCAGCGTTGAAAGGGACAGGGTGGAAACTGAAGCTTTCTTT,CSVERDRVETEAFF
TRBJ2-7,15,few,TRBD2,TRBV10-3,TGTGCCATCAGTGAGTCGGGCGGGAGGGGGTACGAGCAGTACTTC,CAISESGGRGYEQYF
TRBJ1-5,14,.,TRBD1,TRBV6-5,TGTGCCAGCAGTTTGGACAGGGGGGACCAGCCCCAGCATTTT,CASSLDRGDQPQHF
TRBJ1-1,13,.,.,TRBV7-6,TGTGCCAGCAGCTACGGACAGAACACTGAAGCTTTCTTT,CASSYGQNTEAFF
TRBJ2-3,15,.,TRBD2,TRBV10-3,TGTGCCATCAAACCACTAGCGGGGGGCACAGATACGCAGTATTTT,CAIKPLAGGTDTQYF
TRBJ1-4,17,few,.,TRBV7-2,TGTGCCAGCAGTCTTGGGTTGGGGGCAATTCCTAATGAAAAACTGTTTTTT,CASSLGLGAIPNEKLFF
TRBJ2-2,16,.,.,TRBV4-1,TGCGCCAGCAGTTTTGCCGTCAGTCCGGAGTACGGGGAGCTGTTTTTT,CASSFAVSPEYGELFF
TRBJ2-1,14,.,.,TRBV2,TGTGCCAGCAGCCGACTGGAGGGCCCTCCTGAGCAGTTCTTC,CASSRLEGPPEQFF
TRBJ2-7,15,.,TRBD1,TRBV5-5,TGTGCCAGCAGCTCCCTACAGGGGGCGGGCTACGAGCAGTACTTC,CASSSLQGAGYEQYF
TRBJ2-1,16,.,TRBD2,TRBV19,TGTGCCAGTAGCGGGGGAGCGGGGGGGCCGGGAAATGAGCAGTTCTTC,CASSGGAGGPGNEQFF